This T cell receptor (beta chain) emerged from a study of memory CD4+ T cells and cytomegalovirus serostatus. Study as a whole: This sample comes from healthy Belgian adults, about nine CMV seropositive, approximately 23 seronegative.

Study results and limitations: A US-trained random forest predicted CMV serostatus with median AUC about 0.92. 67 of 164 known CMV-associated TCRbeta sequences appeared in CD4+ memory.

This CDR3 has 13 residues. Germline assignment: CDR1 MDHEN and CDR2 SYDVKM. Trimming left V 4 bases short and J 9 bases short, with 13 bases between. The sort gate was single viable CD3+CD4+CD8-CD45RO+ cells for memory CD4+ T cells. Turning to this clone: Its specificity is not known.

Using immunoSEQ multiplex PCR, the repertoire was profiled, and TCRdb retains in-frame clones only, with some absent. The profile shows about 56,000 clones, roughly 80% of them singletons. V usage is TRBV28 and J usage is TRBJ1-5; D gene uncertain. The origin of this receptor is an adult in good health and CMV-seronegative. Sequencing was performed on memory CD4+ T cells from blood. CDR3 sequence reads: CASSSTGIRPQHF. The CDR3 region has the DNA TGTGCCAGCAGTTCAACGGGTATCAGGCCCCAGCATTTT. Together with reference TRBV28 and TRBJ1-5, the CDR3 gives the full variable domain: DVKVTQSSRYLVKRTGEKVFLECVQDMDHENMFWYRQDPGLGLRLIYFSYDVKMKEKGDIPEGYSVSREKKERFSLILESASTNQTSMYLCASSSTGIRPQHFGDGTRLSIL.